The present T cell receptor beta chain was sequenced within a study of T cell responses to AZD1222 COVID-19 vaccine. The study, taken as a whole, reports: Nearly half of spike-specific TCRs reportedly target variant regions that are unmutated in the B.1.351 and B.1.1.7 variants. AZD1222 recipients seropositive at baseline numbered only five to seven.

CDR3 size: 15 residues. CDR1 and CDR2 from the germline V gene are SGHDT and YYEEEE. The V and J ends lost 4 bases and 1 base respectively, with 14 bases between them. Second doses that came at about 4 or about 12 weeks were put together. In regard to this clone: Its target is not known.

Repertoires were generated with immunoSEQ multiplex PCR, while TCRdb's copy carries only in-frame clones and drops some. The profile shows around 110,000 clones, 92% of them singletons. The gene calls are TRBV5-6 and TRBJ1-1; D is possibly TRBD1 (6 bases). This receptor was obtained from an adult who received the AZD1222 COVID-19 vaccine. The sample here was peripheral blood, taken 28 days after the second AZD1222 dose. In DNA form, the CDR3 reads TGTGCCAGCAGCAGATCCCAGGGACAGAACACTGAAGCTTTCTTT. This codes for CASSRSQGQNTEAFF. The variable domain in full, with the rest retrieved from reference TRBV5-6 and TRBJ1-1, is DAGVTQSPTHLIKTRGQQVTLRCSPKSGHDTVSWYQQALGQGPQFIFQYYEEEERQRGNFPDRFSGHQFPNYSSELNVNALLLGDSALYLCASSRSQGQNTEAFFGQGTRLTVV.